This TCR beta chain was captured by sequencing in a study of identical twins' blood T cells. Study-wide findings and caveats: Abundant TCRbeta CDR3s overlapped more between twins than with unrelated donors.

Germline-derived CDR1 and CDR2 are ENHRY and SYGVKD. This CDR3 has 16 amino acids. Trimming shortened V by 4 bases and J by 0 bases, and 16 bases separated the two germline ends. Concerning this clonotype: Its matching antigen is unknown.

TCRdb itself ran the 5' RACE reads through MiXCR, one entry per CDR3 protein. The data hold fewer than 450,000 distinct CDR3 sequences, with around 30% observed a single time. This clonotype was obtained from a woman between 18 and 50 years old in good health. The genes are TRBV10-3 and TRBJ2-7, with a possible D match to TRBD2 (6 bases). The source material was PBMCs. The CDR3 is CAISVSGTQSSYEQYF. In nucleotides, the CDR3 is TGTGCCATCAGTGTCTCCGGGACTCAGAGCTCCTACGAGCAGTACTTC.